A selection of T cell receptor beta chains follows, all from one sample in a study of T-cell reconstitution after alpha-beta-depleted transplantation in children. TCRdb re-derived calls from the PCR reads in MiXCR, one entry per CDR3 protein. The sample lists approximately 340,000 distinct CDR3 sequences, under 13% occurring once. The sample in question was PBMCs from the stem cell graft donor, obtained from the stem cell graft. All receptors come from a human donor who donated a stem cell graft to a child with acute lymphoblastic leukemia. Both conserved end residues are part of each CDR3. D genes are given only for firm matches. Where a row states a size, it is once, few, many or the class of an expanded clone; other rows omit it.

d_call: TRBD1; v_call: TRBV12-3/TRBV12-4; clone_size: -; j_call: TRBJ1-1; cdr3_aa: CTSSSYPGTGGMNTEAFF; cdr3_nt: TGTACCAGCAGTTCCTACCCGGGGACAGGGGGAATGAACACTGAAGCTTTCTTT
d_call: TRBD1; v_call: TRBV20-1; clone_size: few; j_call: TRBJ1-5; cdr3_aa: CSARDQRTTGGGQPQHF; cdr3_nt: TGCAGTGCTAGAGATCAAAGGACAACAGGGGGGGGTCAGCCCCAGCATTTT
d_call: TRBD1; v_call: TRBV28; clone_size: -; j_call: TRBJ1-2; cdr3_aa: CASSPPDRQVGYTF; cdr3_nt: TGTGCCAGCAGTCCTCCGGACAGGCAAGTTGGCTACACCTTC
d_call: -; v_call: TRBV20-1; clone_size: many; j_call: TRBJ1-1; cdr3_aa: CSARDPLSVGEEAFF; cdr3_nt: TGCAGTGCTAGAGATCCTTTGTCAGTGGGGGAGGAAGCTTTCTTT
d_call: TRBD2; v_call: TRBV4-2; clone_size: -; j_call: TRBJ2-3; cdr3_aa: CASSLAGGPSDTQYF; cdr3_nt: TGTGCCAGCAGCTTAGCGGGAGGTCCATCAGATACGCAGTATTTT
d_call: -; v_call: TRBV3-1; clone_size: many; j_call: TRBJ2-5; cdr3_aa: CASSHLRSGVETQYF; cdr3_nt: TGTGCCAGCAGCCACCTCAGGTCGGGGGTCGAGACCCAGTACTTC
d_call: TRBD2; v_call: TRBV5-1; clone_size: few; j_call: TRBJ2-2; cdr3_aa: CASSLGTSGSLLTGELFF; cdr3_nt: TGCGCCAGCAGCTTGGGAACTAGCGGGAGCCTTCTCACCGGGGAGCTGTTTTTT
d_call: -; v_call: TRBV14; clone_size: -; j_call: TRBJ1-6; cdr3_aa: CASSQAAGNNSPLHF; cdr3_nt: TGTGCCAGCAGCCAAGCGGCAGGGAATAATTCACCCCTCCACTTT
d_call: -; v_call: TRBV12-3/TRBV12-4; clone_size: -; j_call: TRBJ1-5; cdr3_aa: CASSLPRAPQHF; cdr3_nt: TGTGCCAGCAGTTTACCTCGAGCGCCCCAGCATTTT
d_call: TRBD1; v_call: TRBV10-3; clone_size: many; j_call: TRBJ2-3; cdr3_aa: CAILGQATDTQYF; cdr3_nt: TGTGCCATCTTGGGACAGGCGACAGATACGCAGTATTTT
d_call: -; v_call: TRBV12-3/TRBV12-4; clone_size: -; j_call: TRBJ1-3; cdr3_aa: CASSPRDGGSGNTIYF; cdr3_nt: TGTGCCAGCAGTCCCCGGGACGGCGGCTCTGGAAACACCATATATTTT
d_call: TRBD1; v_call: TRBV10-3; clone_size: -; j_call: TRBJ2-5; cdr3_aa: CAISEYQGVQETQYF; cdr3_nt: TGTGCCATCAGTGAATACCAGGGGGTCCAAGAGACCCAGTACTTC
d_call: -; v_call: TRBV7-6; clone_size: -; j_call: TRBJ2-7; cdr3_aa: CASSLESGGSYEQYF; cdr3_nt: TGTGCCAGCAGCTTAGAAAGCGGTGGCTCCTACGAGCAGTACTTC
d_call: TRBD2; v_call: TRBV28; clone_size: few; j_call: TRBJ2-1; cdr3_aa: CASSLEEFNPGTSGANEQFF; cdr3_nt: TGTGCCAGCAGTTTAGAGGAATTTAACCCCGGGACTAGCGGGGCAAATGAGCAGTTCTTC
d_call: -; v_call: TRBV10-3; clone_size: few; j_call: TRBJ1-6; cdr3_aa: CAISAEGRENSPLHF; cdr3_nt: TGTGCCATCAGCGCCGAGGGTCGAGAAAATTCACCCCTCCACTTT
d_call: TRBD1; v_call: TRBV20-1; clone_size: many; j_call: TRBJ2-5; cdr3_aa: CSAGRTGGRQETQYF; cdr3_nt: TGCAGTGCTGGAAGGACAGGGGGCCGGCAAGAGACCCAGTACTTC
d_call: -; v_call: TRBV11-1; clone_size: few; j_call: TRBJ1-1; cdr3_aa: CASSLDLFGQGKNTEAFF; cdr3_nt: TGTGCCAGCAGCTTAGACCTTTTTGGGCAGGGGAAGAACACTGAAGCTTTCTTT
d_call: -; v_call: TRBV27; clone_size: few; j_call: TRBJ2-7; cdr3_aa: CASSPIQGLSSYEQYF; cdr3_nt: TGTGCCAGCAGTCCCATCCAGGGGCTAAGCTCCTACGAGCAGTACTTC
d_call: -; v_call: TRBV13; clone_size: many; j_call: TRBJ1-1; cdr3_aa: CASSEGPRFTEAFF; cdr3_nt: TGTGCCAGCAGCGAAGGACCTAGGTTCACTGAAGCTTTCTTT
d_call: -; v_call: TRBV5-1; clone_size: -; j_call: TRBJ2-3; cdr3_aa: CASSLQSAAEDTQYF; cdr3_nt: TGCGCCAGCAGCTTGCAGTCGGCGGCCGAAGATACGCAGTATTTT
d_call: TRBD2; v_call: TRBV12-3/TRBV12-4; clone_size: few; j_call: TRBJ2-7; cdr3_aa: CASSLGGSTDEQYF; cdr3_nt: TGTGCCAGCAGTTTAGGCGGGAGTACCGACGAGCAGTACTTC
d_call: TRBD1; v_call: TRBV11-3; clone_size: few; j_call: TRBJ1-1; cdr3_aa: CASSQRGTAPNTEAFF; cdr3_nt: TGTGCCAGCAGCCAAAGGGGGACAGCGCCTAACACTGAAGCTTTCTTT
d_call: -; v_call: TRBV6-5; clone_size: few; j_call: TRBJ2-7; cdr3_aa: CASSTLYREQYF; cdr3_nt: TGTGCCAGCAGTACCCTCTATCGGGAGCAGTACTTC
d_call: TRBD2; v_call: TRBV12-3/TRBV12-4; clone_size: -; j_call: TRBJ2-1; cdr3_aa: CASSFGPVGGRIPYNEQFF; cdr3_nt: TGTGCCAGCAGTTTCGGGCCTGTCGGCGGGAGGATACCCTACAATGAGCAGTTCTTC
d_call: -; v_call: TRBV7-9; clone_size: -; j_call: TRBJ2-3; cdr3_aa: CASSLPLPQADTQYF; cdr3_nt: TGTGCCAGCAGCCTACCCCTACCGCAGGCAGATACGCAGTATTTT
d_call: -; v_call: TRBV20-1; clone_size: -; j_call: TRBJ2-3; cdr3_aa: CSARDAADSTDTQYF; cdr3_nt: TGCAGTGCTAGAGATGCGGCGGATAGCACAGATACGCAGTATTTT
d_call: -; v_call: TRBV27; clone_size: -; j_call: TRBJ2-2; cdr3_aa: CASSLWTLGASNTGELFF; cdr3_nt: TGTGCCAGCAGTTTATGGACCCTCGGGGCGTCGAACACCGGGGAGCTGTTTTTT
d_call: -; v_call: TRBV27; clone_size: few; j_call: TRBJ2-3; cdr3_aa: CASSPGRHTQYF; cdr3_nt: TGTGCCAGCAGTCCAGGACGTCATACGCAGTATTTT
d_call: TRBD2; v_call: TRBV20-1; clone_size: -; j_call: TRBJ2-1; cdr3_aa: CCANGLAGGESNEQFF; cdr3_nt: TGCTGTGCCAACGGACTAGCGGGAGGGGAGAGCAATGAGCAGTTCTTC
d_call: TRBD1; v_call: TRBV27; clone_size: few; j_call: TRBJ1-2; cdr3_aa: CASRQGHYGYTF; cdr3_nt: TGTGCCAGCCGACAGGGACACTATGGCTACACCTTC
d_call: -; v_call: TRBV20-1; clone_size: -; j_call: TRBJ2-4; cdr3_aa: CSARFVGRSMGIQYF; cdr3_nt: TGCAGTGCTAGATTTGTCGGCAGGTCAATGGGCATTCAGTACTTC
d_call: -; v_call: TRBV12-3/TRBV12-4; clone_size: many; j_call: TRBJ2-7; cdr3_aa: CASSYQILLEQYF; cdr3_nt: TGTGCCAGCAGTTACCAGATCCTCCTCGAGCAGTACTTC
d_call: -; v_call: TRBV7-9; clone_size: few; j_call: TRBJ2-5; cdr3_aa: CASSLARGKQETQYF; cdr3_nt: TGTGCCAGCAGCTTGGCTCGGGGGAAACAAGAGACCCAGTACTTC
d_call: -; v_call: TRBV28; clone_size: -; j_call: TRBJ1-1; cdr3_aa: CASSLFVVQGRTEAFF; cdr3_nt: TGTGCCAGCAGTTTATTCGTCGTACAGGGACGTACTGAAGCTTTCTTT